Each of the 14 T cell receptor beta chains below was sequenced from the same sample in a study of blood T cell repertoires in COVID-19. Produced via immunoSEQ multiplex PCR; TCRdb's table is partial and in-frame only. The data contain 200,000 to 300,000 clones, 86% of them singletons. The specimen was PBMCs or T cells enriched from blood (not recorded which). These receptors all come from a young woman who had recovered from COVID-19.

The V call is TRBV5-4, the J call TRBJ1-6, with D tentatively TRBD1 (6 bases). This CDR3 region has 16 residues. Germline CDR1 is SGHNT and CDR2 is YYREEE (reference sequence). Trimming pared 3 bases from V and 3 bases from J, leaving 13 bases between. The DNA for the CDR3 is TGTGCCAGCAGCTGGGGTTCGGACAGCTATAATTCACCCCTCCACTTT. It translates to CASSWGSDSYNSPLHF.

This chain links TRBV25-1 with TRBJ1-2, with TRBD1 matching 7 bases. After removal of 5 bases from V and 7 bases from J, the junction contained 7 bases not matched to a gene. The CDR3 runs 13 residues. CDR1 is MGHDK, CDR2 SYGVNS, per germline. In DNA, the CDR3 is TGTGCCAGCAGTCAAATGACAGGGTTTGGCTACACCTTC. Amino acids: CASSQMTGFGYTF.

In this sample, this clone turned up a few times. The chain carries TRBV27 and TRBJ2-1, with TRBD2 matching over 8 bases. This CDR3 region has 16 residues. J was trimmed by 6 bases and V by 3 bases; bases with no gene match: 10. CDR1 and CDR2 from the germline V gene are MNHEY and SMNVEV (reference sequence). CDR3 residues: CASSFGSGGPVNEQFF. For the CDR3, the DNA is TGTGCCAGCAGTTTTGGTTCGGGGGGGCCGGTCAATGAGCAGTTCTTC.

The chain couples TRBV29-1 to TRBJ2-7, with 7 bases fitting TRBD1. Trimming removed 7 bases from V and 5 bases from J; junction bases left unmatched: 14. The CDR3 spans 14 residues. Germline CDR1 reads SQVTM; CDR2 reads ANQGSEA. This CDR3 reads CSGIPGTEEDEQYF. The CDR3 DNA sequence: TGCAGCGGTATACCCGGGACAGAAGAAGACGAGCAGTACTTC.

The chain carries TRBV28 and TRBJ1-1; TRBD1 might be the D (6 bases). The germline V gene has CDR1 MDHEN and CDR2 SYDVKM. The CDR3 runs to 16 residues. The V end was cut by 3 bases, the J end by 4 bases, with 18 bases between. CDR3 nucleotides: TGTGCCAGCAGTTTTACACAGGGCGCTTCTGGCACTGAAGCTTTCTTT. Protein: CASSFTQGASGTEAFF. The whole variable domain, filled in from reference TRBV28 and TRBJ1-1, reads DVKVTQSSRYLVKRTGEKVFLECVQDMDHENMFWYRQDPGLGLRLIYFSYDVKMKEKGDIPEGYSVSREKKERFSLILESASTNQTSMYLCASSFTQGASGTEAFFGQGTRLTVV.

This clone was picked up a small number of times. The CDR3 here is CASSLPGNYGYTF. CDR3 bases: TGTGCCAGCAGCTTGCCAGGGAACTATGGCTACACCTTC. The chain links TRBV5-4 to TRBJ1-2; weak D call: TRBD1 (5 bases). The CDR3 consists of 13 residues. Trimming removed 1 base from V and 2 bases from J, with 6 bases in between. The germline V gene encodes CDR1 SGHNT and CDR2 YYREEE (reference sequence).

In the case of this clone: The sample has other DNA sequences that encode this CDR3 too. The V call is TRBV19, the J call TRBJ2-7; D is perhaps TRBD1 (5 bases). Germline values: CDR1 LNHDA, CDR2 SQIVND (reference sequence). This CDR3 is built from 13 residues. Trimming cost V 5 bases and J 2 bases, with 10 bases left between them. Here the CDR3 reads CASSLGPTYEQYF. The CDR3 DNA reads as TGTGCCAGTAGTCTGGGGCCCACCTACGAGCAGTACTTC. Supplemented by reference TRBV19 and TRBJ2-7, the full variable domain reads DGGITQSPKYLFRKEGQNVTLSCEQNLNHDAMYWYRQDPGQGLRLIYYSQIVNDFQKGDIAEGYSVSREKKESFPLTVTSAQKNPTAFYLCASSLGPTYEQYFGPGTRLTVT.

J is TRBJ1-1 and V is TRBV30; D not certain. Trimming left V 8 bases short and J 6 bases short, with 10 bases between. The CDR3 spans 10 residues. Germline V gives CDR1 GTSNPN, CDR2 SVGIG (reference sequence). CDR3 bases: TGTGCCGGGTGGAGTTCTGAAGCTTTCTTT. Its protein product is CAGWSSEAFF.

The rearrangement links TRBV24-1 to TRBJ2-1; 7 bases fit TRBD2. In germline, CDR1 is KGHDR, CDR2 SFDVKD. Trimming cost V 6 bases and J 7 bases; bases outside gene matches: 14. This CDR3 is built from 16 residues. The CDR3 DNA is TGTGCCACCAGTTCGGCCGGGACTATGAGAGCTAATGAGCAGTTCTTC. It specifies CATSSAGTMRANEQFF.

The rearrangement uses TRBV4-2 and TRBJ2-1; 11 bases line up with TRBD1. After removal of 0 bases from V and 6 bases from J, the junction contained 7 bases not matched to a gene. Looked up from germline, CDR1 is LGHNA and CDR2 is YNFKEQ. This CDR3 contains 17 residues. Here the CDR3 reads CASSQEARTGGFNEQFF. DNA of the CDR3: TGTGCCAGCAGCCAAGAGGCCCGGACAGGGGGCTTCAATGAGCAGTTCTTC.

The chain combines TRBV5-1 with TRBJ2-3, with 10 positions matching TRBD2. V trimming: 3 bases; J trimming: 1 base; junction bases outside the gene matches: 8. The germline gives CDR1 SGHRS, CDR2 YFSETQ. CDR3 length equals 17 residues. CDR3 sequence reads: CASSSPPSGGRTDTQYF. CDR3 bases: TGCGCCAGCAGCTCTCCTCCTAGCGGGGGCCGCACAGATACGCAGTATTTT.

The chain couples TRBV6-1 to TRBJ1-2; 8 bases line up with TRBD1. Germline V gene sequence: CDR1 MNHNS, CDR2 SASEGT. Unmatched junction bases numbered 4, after V lost 1 base and J lost 6 bases. The CDR3 has 14 residues. CDR3 DNA: TGTGCCAGCAGTGAAGTGGTCAGGGGGCATGGCTACACCTTC. Protein product: CASSEVVRGHGYTF.

This clone has just a few counts. The chain has TRBV28 and TRBJ2-7, with D unresolved. Germline assignment: CDR1 MDHEN and CDR2 SYDVKM. The CDR3 runs to 14 residues. V was shortened by 6 bases and J by 2 bases, with 14 bases between the two germline ends. The CDR3 bases are TGTGCCAGCAGATTAGACTCTTTAACCTACGAGCAGTACTTC. As protein: CASRLDSLTYEQYF.

This clone appeared once. The identical CDR3 is also encoded by other nucleotide sequences in the sample. The rearrangement joins TRBV27 to TRBJ1-6; 9 nucleotides agree with TRBD1. The CDR3 has 15 residues. Looked up from germline, CDR1 is MNHEY and CDR2 is SMNVEV (reference sequence). V gave up 5 bases and J gave up 9 bases; unmatched junction bases: 8. CDR3 sequence reads: CASSLGQGLGSPLHF. As DNA, the CDR3 is TGTGCCAGCAGTCTCGGACAGGGGCTTGGTTCACCCCTCCACTTT.